This entry lists 20 T cell receptor beta chains sequenced from one sample in a study of T cell responses to AZD1222 COVID-19 vaccine. Some clones are missing from TCRdb's copy, which holds only in-frame ones; the method was immunoSEQ multiplex PCR. The sample records some 100,000 clones, about 83% being singletons. Here the sequenced sample was peripheral blood, taken on day 0 of AZD1222 vaccination. The source is an adult in good health.

This clone has a handful of counts. The gene calls are TRBV11-2 and TRBJ1-1, with 12 bases that match TRBD1. Germline CDR1 reads SGHAT; CDR2 reads FQNNGV. V shed 2 bases, J shed 6 bases, and the junction held 4 bases outside the gene matches. The CDR3 sequence is 15 residues long. The chain's CDR3 is CASSLLGDRGPEAFF. The CDR3 region has the DNA TGTGCCAGCAGCTTATTGGGGGACAGGGGGCCTGAAGCTTTCTTT.

The genes are TRBV10-3 and TRBJ1-1; maybe TRBD1 (5 bases). Trimming left V 8 bases short and J 11 bases short, with 18 bases between. In germline, CDR1 is ENHRY, CDR2 SYGVKD. There are 12 residues in the CDR3. The CDR3 nucleotides read TGTGCCATCTGGGCAGGGAGAGGTGAGGCTTTCTTT. Translated, it gives CAIWAGRGEAFF.

The chain employs TRBV29-1 and TRBJ1-1; 7 positions agree with TRBD1. Germline assignment: CDR1 SQVTM and CDR2 ANQGSEA. The length of the CDR3 is 12 residues. The DNA of the CDR3 is TGCAGTGCATCCCGACAGGGCACTGAAGCTTTCTTT. This gives the protein CSASRQGTEAFF.

The rearrangement uses TRBV5-1 and TRBJ1-3, with 7 bases that match TRBD1. The germline CDR1 and CDR2 sequences are SGHRS and YFSETQ. The CDR3 is 15 residues long. V trimming: 2 bases; J trimming: 0 bases; junction bases outside the gene matches: 2. The CDR3 DNA is TGCGCCAGCAGCTTTGACAGGGACTCTGGAAACACCATATATTTT. This gives the protein CASSFDRDSGNTIYF.

The chain links TRBV2 to TRBJ1-1; TRBD1 might be the D (6 bases). V was pared by 5 bases and J by 9 bases, with 10 bases between. This CDR3 region has 11 residues. Germline CDR1 and CDR2: SNHLY and FYNNEI. The CDR3 loop is CASSPDRKAFF. The CDR3 bases are TGTGCCAGCAGTCCGGACAGAAAAGCTTTCTTT.

This clone was seen just once. The chain is built from TRBV2 and TRBJ2-1, with unresolved D. Trimming removed 7 bases at V and 4 bases at J, with 17 bases between. The CDR3 totals 15 residues. The germline V gene has CDR1 SNHLY and CDR2 FYNNEI. Here the CDR3 reads CASTQSWQWYNEQFF. DNA of the CDR3: TGTGCCAGCACCCAATCGTGGCAGTGGTACAATGAGCAGTTCTTC.

The V call is TRBV11-1, the J call TRBJ2-7; 13 bases agree with TRBD2. The CDR3 runs 16 residues. Germline assignment: CDR1 SGHAT and CDR2 FQDESV (reference sequence). Losses at the gene ends were 5 bases for V and 3 bases for J; bases not matched to a gene: 7. The CDR3 sequence: CASSHRTSGGLYEQYF. For the CDR3, the DNA is TGTGCCAGCAGCCACAGGACTAGCGGGGGCCTCTACGAGCAGTACTTC.

A few counts support this clone. The genes are TRBV4-2 and TRBJ2-7, with D hard to call. The V gene's germline CDR1 is LGHNA and CDR2 YNFKEQ. The CDR3 has 15 residues. The germline V and J ends were trimmed by 0 bases and 6 bases, with 15 bases remaining between them. The CDR3 nucleotides are TGTGCCAGCAGCCAAGAGATGGCAGGATCGGGCGAGCAGTACTTC. This translates into CASSQEMAGSGEQYF.

V and J are TRBV7-2 and TRBJ2-5; 7 positions match TRBD1. V dropped 5 bases and J dropped 7; count of bases not matched to a gene: 10. CDR3 size: 14 residues. The germline CDR1 and CDR2 sequences are SGHTA and FQGNSA. CDR3 loop: CASSPRQGLGTQYF. The CDR3, as DNA: TGTGCCAGCAGCCCCCGACAGGGATTAGGGACCCAGTACTTC.

The chain carries TRBV9 and TRBJ1-4; D call uncertain. CDR1 is SGDLS, CDR2 YYNGEE, per germline. The CDR3 has 13 residues. The germline V and J ends were trimmed by 2 bases and 4 bases, with 6 bases remaining between them. The CDR3 region has the DNA TGTGCCAGCAGCGTCTGGGATAATGAAAAACTGTTTTTT. Its translation: CASSVWDNEKLFF.

This chain joins TRBV28 and TRBJ1-2; tentative D call: TRBD1 (5 bases). The CDR3 sequence is 13 residues long. Deletions cut 6 bases from V and 4 bases from J, with 12 bases between. The germline V gene has CDR1 MDHEN and CDR2 SYDVKM. The CDR3 coding sequence is TGTGCCAGCAGGACGACAGAGGGCTATGGCTACACCTTC. Amino acid sequence: CASRTTEGYGYTF.

The rearrangement joins TRBV7-3 to TRBJ2-3, with D perhaps TRBD2 (7 bases). This CDR3 contains 14 residues. The germline V gene encodes CDR1 SGHTA and CDR2 FQGTGA. V lost 4 bases and J 5 bases, leaving 13 bases between the germline ends. CDR3 residues: CASSSWGGGDTQYF. As DNA, the CDR3 is TGTGCCAGCAGCTCCTGGGGGGGCGGAGATACGCAGTATTTT. The full variable domain, in which reference TRBV7-3 and TRBJ2-3 provide the parts outside the CDR3, is GAGVSQTPSNKVTEKGKYVELRCDPISGHTALYWYRQSLGQGPEFLIYFQGTGAADDSGLPNDRFFAVRPEGSVSTLKIQRTERGDSAVYLCASSSWGGGDTQYFGPGTRLTVL.

The chain has TRBV7-2 and TRBJ1-2; 9 positions match TRBD1. Per germline, CDR1 SGHTA and CDR2 FQGNSA. V gave up 5 bases and J gave up 6 bases; unmatched junction bases: 13. The CDR3 contains 16 residues. The CDR3 protein is CASSNRDRDGRNGYTF. The CDR3, as DNA: TGTGCCAGCAGCAACCGGGACAGGGACGGCCGGAATGGCTACACCTTC. The full variable domain, in which reference TRBV7-2 and TRBJ1-2 provide the parts outside the CDR3, is GAGVSQSPSNKVTEKGKDVELRCDPISGHTALYWYRQSLGQGLEFLIYFQGNSAPDKSGLPSDRFSAERTGGSVSTLTIQRTQQEDSAVYLCASSNRDRDGRNGYTFGSGTRLTVV.

The V gene is TRBV2, the J gene TRBJ2-3; the D gene is possibly TRBD2 (5 bases). The V gene's germline CDR1 is SNHLY and CDR2 FYNNEI. V dropped 3 bases and J dropped 1 base, with 14 bases sitting between them. The CDR3 extends over 16 amino acids. The CDR3 here is CASSDVGRRGTDTQYF. The DNA for the CDR3 is TGTGCCAGCAGTGACGTGGGGAGAAGGGGCACAGATACGCAGTATTTT.

The J gene is TRBJ2-1, the V gene TRBV28, with D possibly matching TRBD2 (7 bases). Per germline, CDR1 MDHEN and CDR2 SYDVKM. Trimming removed 7 bases from V and 7 bases from J, with 20 bases in between. CDR3 length: 15 residues. The CDR3 coding sequence is TGTGCCAGCACCATTGGGAGGGGGGGGCAGAATGAGCAGTTCTTC. Amino acids: CASTIGRGGQNEQFF.

This clone was seen more than once but under ten times. The V gene is TRBV3-1 (or the pseudogene TRBV3-2), the J gene TRBJ1-4; D ambiguous. The CDR3 runs to 15 residues. V lost 4 bases to trimming and J lost 3 bases, with 12 bases between them. Per the germline V gene, CDR1 is LGHDT and CDR2 is YNNKEL (reference sequence). The CDR3 is CASSPGPGPNEKLFF. DNA of the CDR3: TGTGCCAGCAGCCCAGGACCAGGCCCTAATGAAAAACTGTTTTTT.

The rearrangement links TRBV5-4 to TRBJ1-4; D call uncertain. Trimming shortened V by 10 bases and J by 3 bases, and 19 bases separated the two germline ends. This CDR3 is 15 amino acids long. The germline V gene has CDR1 SGHNT and CDR2 YYREEE (reference sequence). The CDR3 nucleotides are TGTGCCTACGGGGAGCTAGCCGTGGCTAATGAAAAACTGTTTTTT. Translated: CAYGELAVANEKLFF. The full variable domain, completed using reference TRBV5-4 and TRBJ1-4, is ETGVTQSPTHLIKTRGQQVTLRCSSQSGHNTVSWYQQALGQGPQFIFQYYREEENGRGNFPPRFSGLQFPNYSSELNVNALELDDSALYLCAYGELAVANEKLFFGSGTQLSVL.

The V gene is TRBV18, the J gene TRBJ2-7, with TRBD2 as a possible D gene (6 bases). Germline V CDR1 and CDR2: KGHSH, LQKENI. The length of the CDR3 is 13 residues. The V end was cut by 2 bases, the J end by 13 bases, with 18 bases between. CDR3 DNA sequence: TGTGCCAGCTCACCAATCGAAGGACGGGAGAGCTACTTC. This sequence encodes CASSPIEGRESYF.

CDR3 loop: CASSLAGTGIEKLFF. In DNA, the CDR3 is TGTGCCAGCAGCTTAGCGGGCACAGGGATTGAAAAACTGTTTTTT. The chain employs TRBV7-2 and TRBJ1-4; the D gene is possibly TRBD1 (6 bases). Germline CDR1 is SGHTA and CDR2 is FQGNSA. The CDR3 totals 15 residues. Trimming left V 0 bases short and J 7 bases short, with 12 bases between. Full variable domain (missing parts from reference TRBV7-2 and TRBJ1-4): GAGVSQSPSNKVTEKGKDVELRCDPISGHTALYWYRQSLGQGLEFLIYFQGNSAPDKSGLPSDRFSAERTGGSVSTLTIQRTQQEDSAVYLCASSLAGTGIEKLFFGSGTQLSVL.

The chain employs TRBV3-1 (or the pseudogene TRBV3-2) and TRBJ1-2; TRBD1 matches at 7 bases. The V gene's germline CDR1 is LGHDT and CDR2 YNNKEL (reference sequence). V dropped 0 bases and J dropped 4; count of bases not matched to a gene: 14. This CDR3 contains 18 residues. CDR3 amino acids: CASSQERFRDSSLYGYTF. DNA for the CDR3: TGTGCCAGCAGCCAAGAAAGATTTCGGGACAGCTCTCTCTATGGCTACACCTTC.